The present T cell receptor beta chain was sequenced within a study of PD-1 blockade in classical Hodgkin lymphoma. Repertoires were generated with immunoSEQ multiplex PCR, while TCRdb's copy carries only in-frame clones and drops some. The sample consists of approximately 79,000 clones, about nine tenths of them appearing once. V shed 2 bases and J shed 5 bases, with 10 bases lying between them. The germline V gene has CDR1 KGHSH and CDR2 LQKENI. The CDR3 runs to 13 residues. Whole-study findings and limits: Newly diagnosed patients had diversity similar to the baseline diversity of complete responders. CD4+ TCR diversity, unlike CD8+, rose significantly by C4D1.

Remarks on this clone: The antigen is not known.

Every patient relapsed after autologous stem cell transplantation, and brentuximab vedotin exposure varied. The genes are TRBV18 and TRBJ2-7, with D perhaps TRBD2 (6 bases). The TCR comes from a human donor with classical Hodgkin lymphoma. Sequenced here: peripheral blood mononuclear cells (PBMCs), sampled before the second cycle of nivolumab. CDR3 in amino acids: CASSPYGEDEQYF. In nucleotides, the CDR3 is TGTGCCAGCTCACCATATGGGGAGGACGAGCAGTACTTC.